These 17 T cell receptor beta chains share one sample of origin, sequenced in a study of cytomegalovirus exposure and HLA in healthy donors. It was with 60 Vbeta and 13 Jbeta primers that the PCR ran. This table comes from immunoSEQ multiplex PCR, and its TCRdb copy is limited to in-frame clones, with some not included. The sample has under 65,000 clones, roughly four fifths seen once; the top ten hold 2.5% to 3.5%. Sequencing was carried out using PBMCs. The receptors were sampled from a man aged 45-65 years in good health and CMV-seronegative.

The chain links TRBV7-9 to TRBJ2-7; D is unclear. Germline assignment: CDR1 SEHNR and CDR2 FQNEAQ (reference sequence). CDR3 size: 13 residues. With 3 bases removed from V and 6 bases from J, the gap between germline ends came to 12 bases. The CDR3 sequence is CASSLAEVGEQYF. The CDR3 coding sequence is TGTGCCAGCAGCTTGGCAGAGGTTGGCGAGCAGTACTTC.

This chain connects TRBV2 to TRBJ2-7; 10 bases agree with TRBD1. V dropped 8 bases and J dropped 1; count of bases not matched to a gene: 8. CDR3 size: 15 residues. Germline loops: CDR1 SNHLY, CDR2 FYNNEI. DNA for the CDR3: TGTGCCAGCCTTCCCCGGGACAGGGGATCCTACGAGCAGTACTTC. Residues: CASLPRDRGSYEQYF.

The chain is built from TRBV5-3 and TRBJ1-5; tentatively, D is TRBD1 (5 bases). TRBV5-3 is designated an ORF whose function remains uncertain. With 2 bases removed from V and 6 bases from J, the gap between germline ends came to 12 bases. There are 14 residues in the CDR3. The CDR3 region is CARSFRHRGQPQHF. In DNA, the CDR3 is TGTGCCAGAAGCTTCCGCCATAGGGGTCAGCCCCAGCATTTT.

As to this clone: Other DNA sequences in this sample translate to the same CDR3. This chain joins TRBV29-1 and TRBJ2-7; 8 nucleotides line up with TRBD1. The CDR3 has 15 residues. From germline, CDR1 is SQVTM and CDR2 ANQGSEA. The junction had 10 bases not matched to a gene; V was cut back by 6 bases and J by 0 bases. CDR3 bases: TGCAGCGTGCGTTGGGACAGGAAACCCTCCTACGAGCAGTACTTC. Amino acid sequence: CSVRWDRKPSYEQYF.

The gene calls are TRBV7-3 and TRBJ2-2; the match to TRBD1 covers 8 bases. The germline V gene encodes CDR1 SGHTA and CDR2 FQGTGA. This CDR3 region has 15 residues. Losses at the gene ends were 5 bases for V and 8 bases for J; bases not matched to a gene: 10. This chain's CDR3 is CASSARPTGAGELFF. The DNA of the CDR3 is TGTGCCAGCAGCGCCAGACCGACAGGGGCGGGGGAGCTGTTTTTT.

Only one count was recorded for this clone. V gene TRBV5-1 combines with J gene TRBJ2-5; D ambiguous. V was pared by 1 base and J by 4 bases, with 8 bases between. The CDR3 is 13 amino acids. CDR1 is SGHRS and CDR2 is YFSETQ in the germline V gene. The CDR3 is CASSLKATETQYF. The CDR3 DNA follows: TGCGCCAGCAGCTTGAAAGCTACAGAGACCCAGTACTTC.

This chain joins TRBV9 and TRBJ2-7, with D possibly TRBD2 on 5 matching bases. The germline V gene has CDR1 SGDLS and CDR2 YYNGEE. V lost 0 bases and J lost 3, with 10 bases in between. This CDR3 is built from 14 residues. Written as DNA, the CDR3 is TGTGCCAGCAGCGTAGGGGGAGCCCTCTACGAGCAGTACTTC. Protein sequence: CASSVGGALYEQYF.

This clone was detected only a few times. This rearrangement joins TRBV15 to TRBJ2-7, with 9 bases aligning to TRBD1. V lost 5 bases to trimming and J lost 3 bases; unmatched junction nucleotides: 8. The germline V gene has CDR1 LNHNV and CDR2 YYDKDF (reference sequence). This CDR3 comprises 15 residues. The CDR3 is CATSAGTGLNYEQYF. CDR3 sequence (DNA): TGTGCCACCAGCGCGGGGACAGGGTTAAACTACGAGCAGTACTTC.

The chain carries TRBV6-1 and TRBJ2-1; 10 bases are a match to TRBD1. The germline gives CDR1 MNHNS, CDR2 SASEGT. This CDR3 has 15 amino acids. Trimming at V came to 8 bases and at J to 8 bases, leaving 12 bases not matched to a gene. CDR3 sequence reads: CASAGRDRGNDEQFF. As DNA, the CDR3 is TGTGCCAGCGCCGGCCGGGACAGGGGTAATGATGAGCAGTTCTTC.

J is TRBJ1-5 and V is TRBV6-1, with D perhaps matching TRBD1 (5 bases). V shed 2 bases and J shed 2 bases, with 16 bases lying between them. The CDR3 contains 17 residues. CDR1 and CDR2 (germline): MNHNS, SASEGT. The CDR3 region is CASSELGGGGGNQPQHF. The CDR3 DNA reads TGTGCCAGCAGTGAACTTGGGGGGGGAGGTGGCAATCAGCCCCAGCATTTT.

This clone was seen more than once but under ten times. The chain recombines TRBV6-5 with TRBJ2-7; TRBD1 matches at 10 bases. The V segment lost 0 bases and the J segment 3 bases; nucleotides outside the gene matches: 2. This CDR3 contains 15 residues. Germline loops: CDR1 MNHEY, CDR2 SVGAGI. CDR3 region: CASSYSRTGGYEQYF. CDR3 DNA sequence: TGTGCCAGCAGTTACTCCAGGACAGGGGGCTACGAGCAGTACTTC.

V and J are TRBV5-1 and TRBJ2-4, with D unresolved. The CDR3 totals 16 residues. V gave up 1 base and J gave up 0 bases, with 11 bases separating them. The germline CDR1 and CDR2 sequences are SGHRS and YFSETQ. CDR3 sequence reads: CASSLSAPGAKNIQYF. As DNA, the CDR3 is TGCGCCAGCAGCTTGTCCGCCCCGGGAGCCAAAAACATTCAGTACTTC.

This clone was detected a few times. DNA for the CDR3: TGTGCCAGCAGCGGGGGACTAGCGGGGGACACAGATACGCAGTATTTT. Its protein product is CASSGGLAGDTDTQYF. The chain couples TRBV5-5 to TRBJ2-3; 14 nucleotides align to TRBD2. This CDR3 has 16 residues. The trim removed 4 bases at V and 2 bases at J, leaving 3 bases unmatched. Germline CDR1 and CDR2: SGHKS and YYEKEE (reference sequence). Combining the CDR3 with reference TRBV5-5 and TRBJ2-3 gives the whole variable domain DAGVTQSPTHLIKTRGQQVTLRCSPISGHKSVSWYQQVLGQGPQFIFQYYEKEERGRGNFPDRFSARQFPNYSSELNVNALLLGDSALYLCASSGGLAGDTDTQYFGPGTRLTVL.

The rearrangement uses TRBV4-3 and TRBJ2-2, with 10 positions matching TRBD1. This CDR3 comprises 17 residues. With 4 bases clipped from V and 3 bases from J, the junction kept 8 bases outside the gene matches. Per the germline V gene, CDR1 is LGHNA and CDR2 is YSLEER. The CDR3 DNA follows: TGCGCCAGCAGCCTCCGGGACAGGGGACTGGACACCGGGGAGCTGTTTTTT. Protein sequence: CASSLRDRGLDTGELFF.

This clone was detected only a few times. Here the CDR3 reads CASSPGGGRAGNTEAFF. Written as DNA, the CDR3 is TGTGCCAGCAGCCCTGGGGGGGGGCGAGCGGGGAACACTGAAGCTTTCTTT. V gene TRBV4-2 combines with J gene TRBJ1-1; a weak D match, TRBD1 (6 bases). Trimming took off 4 bases at V and 1 base at J, with 19 bases between the two ends. The CDR3 runs 17 residues. Germline-derived CDR1 and CDR2 are LGHNA and YNFKEQ.

This clone was picked up one time. V is TRBV5-1 and J is TRBJ1-6, with 7 bases matching TRBD1. The CDR3 extends over 15 amino acids. The junction had 8 bases not matched to a gene; V was cut back by 7 bases and J by 4 bases. CDR1 is SGHRS and CDR2 is YFSETQ in the germline V gene. This CDR3 reads CASRLDRAYNSPLHF. DNA for the CDR3: TGCGCCAGCCGTCTAGACAGGGCGTATAATTCACCCCTCCACTTT. The whole variable domain, filled in from reference TRBV5-1 and TRBJ1-6, reads KAGVTQTPRYLIKTRGQQVTLSCSPISGHRSVSWYQQTPGQGLQFLFEYFSETQRNKGNFPGRFSGRQFSNSRSEMNVSTLELGDSALYLCASRLDRAYNSPLHFGNGTRLTVT.

In this sample, this clone turned up a few times. The rearrangement joins TRBV28 to TRBJ2-7; no clear D gene. The CDR3 has 15 amino acids. V was trimmed by 6 bases and J by 1 base, leaving 16 bases between them. From germline, CDR1 is MDHEN and CDR2 SYDVKM. Written as DNA, the CDR3 is TGTGCCAGCAGCTTTACCGGGTACAAATCCTACGAGCAGTACTTC. The encoded protein is CASSFTGYKSYEQYF.